This T cell receptor (beta chain) was obtained from a study of CD8 T cells in Susac syndrome. The V end was cut by 2 bases, the J end by 6 bases, with 17 bases between. CDR1 LNHNV and CDR2 YYDKDF come from the germline V gene (reference sequence). This CDR3 is built from 17 residues. RNA was extracted with the RNeasy kit, and a quantity of roughly 0.45 to 1 ug was reverse transcribed using random hexamers. TCRdb used MiXCR to reprocess the immunoSEQ multiplex PCR reads, holding one entry per CDR3 protein. Counted here are roughly 190,000 distinct CDR3 sequences, approximately 95% occurring once; the ten biggest clones make up around 0.16%.

This receptor was obtained from a human donor with Susac syndrome. The sequencing input was CD8+ T cells from PBMCs. This chain links TRBV15 with TRBJ1-6; D is undetermined. CDR3 nucleotides: TGTGCCACCAGCAGACGCCCGACGGCAGGACGTAATTCACCCCTCCACTTT. Translating it yields CATSRRPTAGRNSPLHF. Variable domain in full (rest from reference TRBV15 and TRBJ1-6): DAMVIQNPRYQVTQFGKPVTLSCSQTLNHNVMYWYQQKSSQAPKLLFHYYDKDFNNEADTPDNFQSRRPNTSFCFLDIRSPGLGDTAMYLCATSRRPTAGRNSPLHFGNGTRLTVT.